These T cell receptor beta chains were read from a single sample in a study of regulatory T cells in long-lasting Graves disease. TCRdb re-derived calls from the multiplex PCR reads in MiXCR, one entry per CDR3 protein. The profile shows about 470,000 distinct CDR3 sequences, less than 25% of them singletons. Sequenced here: peripheral blood mononuclear cells (PBMCs), sampled when the disease was refractory, from a patient treated with antithyroid drugs. The receptor set was obtained from a female donor with Graves disease. The CDR3 runs from the conserved cysteine through the conserved F or W. Fields, in order: D gene, clone size, V gene, J gene, CDR3 protein, CDR3 DNA. The D gene is left open where the match is weak. Only part of the rows carry a size: once, few, many, or a class if the clone is expanded.

d_call: TRBD2
clone_size: few
v_call: TRBV6-1
j_call: TRBJ2-7
cdr3_aa: CASKGLAGGNQYF
cdr3_nt: TGTGCCAGCAAGGGACTAGCGGGAGGAAACCAGTACTTC

d_call: .
clone_size: .
v_call: TRBV4-2
j_call: TRBJ2-2
cdr3_aa: CASSQETGVGTGELFF
cdr3_nt: TGTGCCAGCAGCCAAGAAACGGGAGTTGGCACCGGGGAGCTGTTTTTT

d_call: TRBD1
clone_size: many
v_call: TRBV28
j_call: TRBJ1-1
cdr3_aa: CASSPPGQSGNTEAFF
cdr3_nt: TGTGCCAGCAGTCCGCCGGGACAGTCAGGGAACACTGAAGCTTTCTTT

d_call: .
clone_size: few
v_call: TRBV29-1
j_call: TRBJ2-2
cdr3_aa: CSVEAMTGTGELFF
cdr3_nt: TGCAGCGTTGAAGCAATGACAGGCACCGGGGAGCTGTTTTTT

d_call: TRBD2
clone_size: many
v_call: TRBV12-3/TRBV12-4
j_call: TRBJ2-5
cdr3_aa: CASSLALAGIQETQYF
cdr3_nt: TGTGCCAGCAGTTTAGCCCTAGCGGGGATCCAAGAGACCCAGTACTTC

d_call: .
clone_size: many
v_call: TRBV7-9
j_call: TRBJ1-4
cdr3_aa: CASSLGQGNEKLFF
cdr3_nt: TGTGCCAGCAGCTTAGGGCAGGGGAATGAAAAACTGTTTTTT

d_call: .
clone_size: few
v_call: TRBV29-1
j_call: TRBJ1-1
cdr3_aa: CSVALNTEAFF
cdr3_nt: TGCAGCGTTGCCCTGAACACTGAAGCTTTCTTT

d_call: .
clone_size: few
v_call: TRBV4-1
j_call: TRBJ2-7
cdr3_aa: CASSQVAVGYEQYF
cdr3_nt: TGCGCCAGCAGCCAAGTAGCAGTAGGCTACGAGCAGTACTTC

d_call: .
clone_size: many
v_call: TRBV28
j_call: TRBJ1-5
cdr3_aa: CASSPRGRDNQPQHF
cdr3_nt: TGTGCCAGCAGCCCCCGGGGGCGGGACAATCAGCCCCAGCATTTT

d_call: .
clone_size: .
v_call: TRBV11-1
j_call: TRBJ2-5
cdr3_aa: CASSLPGTKGETQYF
cdr3_nt: TGTGCCAGCAGCTTACCCGGGACCAAAGGGGAGACCCAGTACTTC

d_call: TRBD2
clone_size: .
v_call: TRBV20-1
j_call: TRBJ2-7
cdr3_aa: CSARDITSGRPREQYF
cdr3_nt: TGCAGTGCTAGAGATATAACTAGCGGGAGACCTAGAGAGCAGTACTTC

d_call: .
clone_size: .
v_call: TRBV12-3/TRBV12-4
j_call: TRBJ2-1
cdr3_aa: CASSLVQGVNEQFF
cdr3_nt: TGTGCCAGCAGTTTAGTACAGGGAGTAAATGAGCAGTTCTTC

d_call: .
clone_size: .
v_call: TRBV6-5
j_call: TRBJ2-7
cdr3_aa: CASSYSSTRGAYEQYF
cdr3_nt: TGTGCCAGCAGTTACTCGAGTACCAGGGGTGCCTACGAGCAGTACTTC

d_call: .
clone_size: few
v_call: TRBV6-1
j_call: TRBJ1-5
cdr3_aa: CASSRLGRTQVPQHF
cdr3_nt: TGTGCCAGCAGTCGGCTGGGACGGACCCAAGTGCCCCAGCATTTT

d_call: TRBD2
clone_size: few
v_call: TRBV6-1
j_call: TRBJ2-5
cdr3_aa: CVSSERLAGRGGRETQYF
cdr3_nt: TGTGTCAGCAGTGAGAGACTAGCGGGAAGAGGCGGCCGCGAGACCCAGTACTTC

d_call: TRBD2
clone_size: few
v_call: TRBV5-5
j_call: TRBJ2-7
cdr3_aa: CASSLGGFSGRAFYEQYF
cdr3_nt: TGTGCCAGCAGCTTGGGGGGATTTAGCGGGAGGGCCTTCTACGAGCAGTACTTC

d_call: TRBD1
clone_size: many
v_call: TRBV6-1
j_call: TRBJ1-5
cdr3_aa: CASSRQGINQPQHF
cdr3_nt: TGTGCCAGCAGTCGACAGGGCATCAATCAGCCCCAGCATTTT

d_call: TRBD1
clone_size: .
v_call: TRBV20-1
j_call: TRBJ1-1
cdr3_aa: CSAPRTGDHAFF
cdr3_nt: TGCAGTGCCCCGCGGACAGGGGATCATGCTTTCTTT

d_call: .
clone_size: .
v_call: TRBV28
j_call: TRBJ2-7
cdr3_aa: CASHGTYEQYF
cdr3_nt: TGTGCCAGCCACGGGACCTACGAGCAGTACTTC

d_call: .
clone_size: many
v_call: TRBV20-1
j_call: TRBJ1-1
cdr3_aa: CSAQRGELAFF
cdr3_nt: TGCAGTGCGCAGAGAGGGGAACTAGCTTTCTTT

d_call: TRBD1
clone_size: many
v_call: TRBV3-1
j_call: TRBJ2-7
cdr3_aa: CASSQWGQGFEQYF
cdr3_nt: TGTGCCAGCAGCCAATGGGGACAGGGGTTCGAGCAGTACTTC

d_call: .
clone_size: .
v_call: TRBV27
j_call: TRBJ2-1
cdr3_aa: CASSLGRYNEQFF
cdr3_nt: TGTGCCAGCAGCTTAGGTAGATACAATGAGCAGTTCTTC

d_call: TRBD2
clone_size: many
v_call: TRBV5-1
j_call: TRBJ2-2
cdr3_aa: CASQGTSENTGELFF
cdr3_nt: TGCGCCAGCCAGGGGACTAGCGAGAACACCGGGGAGCTGTTTTTT

d_call: TRBD2
clone_size: once
v_call: TRBV7-6
j_call: TRBJ2-1
cdr3_aa: CASSLGPQRDRSNEQFF
cdr3_nt: TGTGCCAGCAGCTTAGGGCCCCAGCGGGATAGGAGTAATGAGCAGTTCTTC

d_call: .
clone_size: few
v_call: TRBV6-1
j_call: TRBJ2-5
cdr3_aa: CASSTIGETQYF
cdr3_nt: TGTGCCAGCTCAACGATAGGAGAGACCCAGTACTTC

d_call: .
clone_size: few
v_call: TRBV14
j_call: TRBJ2-7
cdr3_aa: CASSQRTTLYEQYF
cdr3_nt: TGTGCCAGCAGCCAGAGGACGACGCTATACGAGCAGTACTTC

d_call: TRBD2
clone_size: .
v_call: TRBV6-1
j_call: TRBJ2-7
cdr3_aa: CASTPLSGSGEQYF
cdr3_nt: TGTGCCAGCACACCACTGAGCGGGAGCGGGGAGCAGTACTTC

d_call: TRBD1
clone_size: .
v_call: TRBV20-1
j_call: TRBJ1-2
cdr3_aa: CSAKTGGGNGYTF
cdr3_nt: TGCAGTGCTAAAACAGGGGGCGGAAATGGCTACACCTTC

d_call: .
clone_size: few
v_call: TRBV4-1
j_call: TRBJ1-5
cdr3_aa: CASSQEYGLSNQPQHF
cdr3_nt: TGCGCCAGCAGCCAGGAGTATGGACTGAGCAATCAGCCCCAGCATTTT

d_call: .
clone_size: few
v_call: TRBV28
j_call: TRBJ2-1
cdr3_aa: CASSLRVAAYNEQFF
cdr3_nt: TGTGCCAGCAGTTTACGGGTCGCGGCCTACAATGAGCAGTTCTTC

d_call: TRBD2
clone_size: .
v_call: TRBV20-1
j_call: TRBJ2-4
cdr3_aa: CSARVLAGDSKNIQYF
cdr3_nt: TGCAGTGCTAGAGTTTTAGCGGGAGACTCAAAAAACATTCAGTACTTC

d_call: .
clone_size: many
v_call: TRBV5-1
j_call: TRBJ1-2
cdr3_aa: CAGHTPYGYTF
cdr3_nt: TGCGCCGGCCACACCCCCTATGGCTACACCTTC

d_call: .
clone_size: few
v_call: TRBV18
j_call: TRBJ2-7
cdr3_aa: CASSSRTRLVHEQYF
cdr3_nt: TGTGCCAGCTCTTCCCGGACACGTTTAGTCCACGAGCAGTACTTC

d_call: .
clone_size: many
v_call: TRBV29-1
j_call: TRBJ1-1
cdr3_aa: CSVVVSQGATEAFF
cdr3_nt: TGCAGCGTTGTAGTATCACAGGGTGCCACTGAAGCTTTCTTT

d_call: TRBD1
clone_size: .
v_call: TRBV10-3
j_call: TRBJ1-2
cdr3_aa: CAISRDRERLGYTF
cdr3_nt: TGTGCCATCAGCCGAGACAGGGAGCGACTTGGCTACACCTTC

d_call: TRBD1
clone_size: .
v_call: TRBV7-9
j_call: TRBJ2-7
cdr3_aa: CASSRRDRNYEQYF
cdr3_nt: TGTGCCAGCAGCCGACGGGACAGGAACTACGAGCAGTACTTC

d_call: .
clone_size: many
v_call: TRBV7-2
j_call: TRBJ1-2
cdr3_aa: CASSPRRLNYGYTF
cdr3_nt: TGTGCCAGCAGCCCCCGCAGACTCAACTATGGCTACACCTTC

d_call: .
clone_size: many
v_call: TRBV3-1
j_call: TRBJ2-5
cdr3_aa: CASSQAGHKETQYF
cdr3_nt: TGTGCCAGCAGCCAAGCGGGACACAAAGAGACCCAGTACTTC

d_call: .
clone_size: .
v_call: TRBV7-9
j_call: TRBJ2-7
cdr3_aa: CASSSTTNHYEQYF
cdr3_nt: TGTGCCAGCAGCTCAACGACAAATCACTACGAGCAGTACTTC

d_call: .
clone_size: .
v_call: TRBV7-7
j_call: TRBJ2-2
cdr3_aa: CASTMTGGGGELFF
cdr3_nt: TGTGCTAGCACCATGACAGGAGGAGGCGGGGAGCTGTTTTTT

d_call: .
clone_size: many
v_call: TRBV20-1
j_call: TRBJ2-5
cdr3_aa: CSAGRREETQYF
cdr3_nt: TGCAGTGCTGGGAGACGGGAAGAGACCCAGTACTTC

d_call: TRBD2
clone_size: many
v_call: TRBV30
j_call: TRBJ2-7
cdr3_aa: CAWSVHRTSSYEQYF
cdr3_nt: TGTGCCTGGAGTGTACACAGGACTAGCTCCTACGAGCAGTACTTC

d_call: TRBD1
clone_size: few
v_call: TRBV11-2
j_call: TRBJ2-3
cdr3_aa: CASERTGGYGDTQYF
cdr3_nt: TGTGCCAGCGAAAGAACAGGGGGGTATGGAGATACGCAGTATTTT

d_call: TRBD2
clone_size: .
v_call: TRBV5-4
j_call: TRBJ2-1
cdr3_aa: CASSQGLAGPSYNEQFF
cdr3_nt: TGTGCCAGCAGCCAGGGACTAGCGGGCCCCTCCTACAATGAGCAGTTCTTC

d_call: TRBD1
clone_size: many
v_call: TRBV29-1
j_call: TRBJ1-1
cdr3_aa: CSVVEGATEAFF
cdr3_nt: TGCAGCGTTGTGGAGGGGGCCACTGAAGCTTTCTTT

d_call: .
clone_size: many
v_call: TRBV2
j_call: TRBJ2-7
cdr3_aa: CASRQFYEQYF
cdr3_nt: TGTGCCAGCAGACAATTCTACGAGCAGTACTTC

d_call: .
clone_size: many
v_call: TRBV11-1
j_call: TRBJ1-1
cdr3_aa: CASSPSLFDTEAFF
cdr3_nt: TGTGCCAGCAGCCCTTCACTGTTCGACACTGAAGCTTTCTTT

d_call: .
clone_size: many
v_call: TRBV12-3/TRBV12-4
j_call: TRBJ1-5
cdr3_aa: CASRIGRRSNQPQHF
cdr3_nt: TGTGCCAGCAGGATAGGACGGAGGAGCAATCAGCCCCAGCATTTT

d_call: .
clone_size: many
v_call: TRBV12-3/TRBV12-4
j_call: TRBJ1-1
cdr3_aa: CASSLMAGPGEAFF
cdr3_nt: TGTGCCAGCAGTTTAATGGCAGGACCTGGCGAAGCTTTCTTT

d_call: .
clone_size: .
v_call: TRBV10-3
j_call: TRBJ2-1
cdr3_aa: CAISDLAWSSYNEQFF
cdr3_nt: TGTGCCATCAGTGACCTAGCGTGGAGCTCCTACAATGAGCAGTTCTTC